This TCR beta chain was observed in a study of cytomegalovirus exposure and HLA in healthy donors. With 60 Vbeta and 13 Jbeta primers, the PCR was carried out. The method was immunoSEQ multiplex PCR; TCRdb's version includes in-frame clones alone and lacks a portion of them. The sample has roughly 200,000 clones, roughly 80% seen once; the top ten hold 3.4%. In regard to this clone: Antigen unknown.

General study points: CMV serostatus alone was available as immune exposure information. An ancestry cluster, one associated with Asian ancestry, reportedly showed fewer N-insertions than the approximately 670-donor mean in a later analysis. Earlier analysis found most TCR beta V segments productive about 87% or about 30% of the time.

The clonotype originates from a man aged 35 to 55 in good health and CMV-seropositive. Sequenced sample: PBMCs.

CDR3 sequence (DNA): TGTGCCAGCAGTTCTCCCGGGACAGGGACCTACGAGCAGTACTTC. Protein: CASSSPGTGTYEQYF. The J gene is TRBJ2-7, the V gene TRBV28, with 9 bases that match TRBD1. Germline V gives CDR1 MDHEN, CDR2 SYDVKM. This CDR3 region has 15 residues. With 4 bases clipped from V and 2 bases from J, the junction kept 6 bases outside the gene matches.